Shown below are 27 T cell receptor beta chains from a single sample sequenced in a study of T cell responses to AZD1222 COVID-19 vaccine. Clones were sequenced by immunoSEQ multiplex PCR, and TCRdb holds only the in-frame ones, with some missing. The table shows about 63,000 clones, with roughly 87% occurring only once. The sample here was peripheral blood, taken on day 0 of AZD1222 vaccination. The receptors originated from an adult in good health.

This chain connects TRBV5-1 to TRBJ1-6; D ambiguous. Germline CDR1 is SGHRS and CDR2 is YFSETQ. The V end was cut by 4 bases, the J end by 7 bases, with 12 bases between. This CDR3 has 14 amino acids. CDR3 in amino acids: CASSPDGLNSPLHF. CDR3 nucleotide sequence: TGCGCCAGCAGCCCCGACGGATTAAATTCACCCCTCCACTTT.

CDR3 loop: CSVAVTSATNTGELFF. The DNA for the CDR3 is TGCAGCGTCGCCGTCACTAGCGCTACGAACACCGGGGAGCTGTTTTTT. This sequence joins TRBV29-1 and TRBJ2-2, with 7 bases lining up with TRBD2. V shed 6 bases and J 0 bases; nucleotides not matched to a gene: 10. The CDR3 runs to 16 residues. The germline V gene has CDR1 SQVTM and CDR2 ANQGSEA.

This sequence joins TRBV28 and TRBJ1-3; 8 nucleotides match TRBD1. V shed 3 bases, J shed 2 bases, and the junction held 9 bases outside the gene matches. Per the germline V gene, CDR1 is MDHEN and CDR2 is SYDVKM. The CDR3 contains 17 residues. DNA for the CDR3: TGTGCCAGCAGTTTTTTCGGACAGGGATTAACTGGAAACACCATATATTTT. Its translation is CASSFFGQGLTGNTIYF.

V is TRBV6-5 and J is TRBJ2-7, with no clear D. V was shortened by 8 bases and J by 5 bases, with 10 bases between the two germline ends. Germline CDR1 and CDR2: MNHEY and SVGAGI. CDR3 length equals 11 residues. CDR3 loop: CASQKAHEQYF. In DNA, the CDR3 is TGTGCCAGCCAGAAGGCCCACGAGCAGTACTTC.

This clone is a singleton in its sample. The chain couples TRBV2 to TRBJ1-4; D is perhaps TRBD1 (6 bases). The germline CDR1 and CDR2 sequences are SNHLY and FYNNEI. This CDR3 is 13 amino acids long. Trimming removed 6 bases from V and 8 bases from J, with 13 bases in between. CDR3 coding DNA: TGTGCCAGCAGGGCAGGGGAAGGCGAAAAACTGTTTTTT. It codes for CASRAGEGEKLFF.

The chain combines TRBV14 with TRBJ2-3; possible D gene TRBD2, 6 bases. The CDR3 has 16 residues. Trimming pared 2 bases from V and 3 bases from J, leaving 15 bases between. The germline V gene encodes CDR1 SGHDN and CDR2 FVKESK. This chain's CDR3 is CASSQQGRDLTDTQYF. CDR3 DNA sequence: TGTGCCAGCAGCCAACAAGGTCGGGACTTGACAGATACGCAGTATTTT. Full variable domain (remainder filled in from reference TRBV14 and TRBJ2-3): EAGVTQFPSHSVIEKGQTVTLRCDPISGHDNLYWYRRVMGKEIKFLLHFVKESKQDESGMPNNRFLAERTGGTYSTLKVQPAELEDSGVYFCASSQQGRDLTDTQYFGPGTRLTVL.

This clone was detected only once. The chain carries TRBV5-5 and TRBJ1-1; D is unclear. Looked up from germline, CDR1 is SGHKS and CDR2 is YYEKEE (reference sequence). The germline V and J ends were trimmed by 0 bases and 3 bases, with 6 bases remaining between them. The CDR3 loop spans 13 amino acids. The CDR3 loop reads CASSLGDDTEAFF. CDR3 sequence (DNA): TGTGCCAGCAGCTTGGGAGATGACACTGAAGCTTTCTTT.

J is TRBJ1-4 and V is TRBV27; TRBD1 matches 7 bases. The CDR3 totals 14 residues. Germline CDR1 and CDR2: MNHEY and SMNVEV (reference sequence). The trim removed 6 bases at V and 5 bases at J, leaving 6 bases unmatched. The CDR3 DNA sequence: TGTGCCAGCAGAAGACAGGGTCTAAATGAAAAACTGTTTTTT. It yields the protein CASRRQGLNEKLFF.

The chain joins TRBV7-2 to TRBJ1-1; D gene ambiguous. The CDR3 extends over 14 amino acids. Trimming pared 4 bases from V and 4 bases from J, leaving 13 bases between. The germline V gene encodes CDR1 SGHTA and CDR2 FQGNSA. The CDR3 region is CASSSTPWRTEAFF. The CDR3 DNA reads TGTGCCAGCAGCTCCACCCCCTGGCGCACTGAAGCTTTCTTT. Full variable domain (missing parts from reference TRBV7-2 and TRBJ1-1): GAGVSQSPSNKVTEKGKDVELRCDPISGHTALYWYRQSLGQGLEFLIYFQGNSAPDKSGLPSDRFSAERTGGSVSTLTIQRTQQEDSAVYLCASSSTPWRTEAFFGQGTRLTVV.

V gene TRBV10-3 combines with J gene TRBJ1-2, with D maybe TRBD1 (6 bases). Looked up from germline, CDR1 is ENHRY and CDR2 is SYGVKD. Trimming took 6 bases from V and 0 from J, leaving 8 bases between them. This CDR3 is built from 13 residues. CDR3: CAIRDRANYGYTF. The DNA for the CDR3 is TGTGCCATCAGGGACAGAGCTAACTATGGCTACACCTTC.

This clone came up a few times. The V gene is TRBV27, the J gene TRBJ1-1, with D unclear. CDR1 is MNHEY, CDR2 SMNVEV, per germline (reference sequence). The CDR3 runs 14 residues. The V gene lost 3 bases and the J gene lost 4 bases, with 12 bases spanning the gap. The CDR3, as DNA: TGTGCCAGCAGTTTTAGCAAGGCGGTCACTGAAGCTTTCTTT. It is translated as CASSFSKAVTEAFF.

The rearrangement links TRBV20-1 to TRBJ1-3; a weak D match, TRBD1 (5 bases). The germline V gene has CDR1 DFQATT and CDR2 SNEGSKA (reference sequence). The CDR3 spans 13 residues. With 3 bases removed from V and 8 bases from J, the gap between germline ends came to 14 bases. This chain's CDR3 is CSASHQGRDTIYF. CDR3 coding DNA: TGCAGTGCTAGTCATCAGGGTCGGGACACCATATATTTT.

The chain recombines TRBV5-8 with TRBJ1-5; D is unclear. V gave up 3 bases and J gave up 1 base, with 11 bases separating them. The CDR3 contains 15 residues. Germline values: CDR1 SGHTS, CDR2 YDEGEE. The chain's CDR3 is CASSSGRSSNQPQHF. DNA of the CDR3: TGTGCCAGCAGCTCCGGACGTTCGAGCAATCAGCCCCAGCATTTT.

This rearrangement joins TRBV11-3 to TRBJ1-5; the D is unclear. This CDR3 has 12 amino acids. Germline-derived CDR1 and CDR2 are SGHNT and YENEEA. Trimming stripped 3 bases from V and 6 bases from J, with 6 bases between. The CDR3 nucleotides are TGTGCCAGCAGCTTCCTTGTTCAGCCCCAGCATTTT. It encodes CASSFLVQPQHF.

J is TRBJ1-1 and V is TRBV19; D not certain. Germline loops: CDR1 LNHDA, CDR2 SQIVND (reference sequence). The length of the CDR3 is 15 residues. V was trimmed by 7 bases and J by 7 bases, leaving 22 bases between them. Written as DNA, the CDR3 is TGTGCCAGTAAGCGACTTTCCCGACCAGAACGTGAAGCTTTCTTT. Translating it yields CASKRLSRPEREAFF.

The rearrangement links TRBV18 to TRBJ1-2; D ambiguous. Germline values: CDR1 KGHSH, CDR2 LQKENI. Trimming took 3 bases from V and 0 from J, leaving 8 bases between them. CDR3 length: 14 amino acids. The CDR3 here is CASSPDDTNYGYTF. CDR3 DNA sequence: TGTGCCAGCTCACCGGATGATACTAACTATGGCTACACCTTC.

The chain is built from TRBV5-1 and TRBJ2-5, with 10 positions matching TRBD1. CDR1 is SGHRS, CDR2 YFSETQ, per germline. The trim removed 4 bases at V and 3 bases at J, leaving 6 bases unmatched. CDR3 length: 15 residues. In nucleotides, the CDR3 is TGCGCCAGCAGCCCGACCGGGACAGGGGAAGAGACCCAGTACTTC. Residues: CASSPTGTGEETQYF.

The chain joins TRBV9 to TRBJ1-4, with 10 bases matching TRBD1. The CDR3 contains 15 residues. V gave up 4 bases and J gave up 6 bases; unmatched junction bases: 6. Germline V gene data show CDR1 as SGDLS and CDR2 as YYNGEE. The CDR3 bases are TGTGCCAGCAGCACGTCCGGGACAGGGGATGAAAAACTGTTTTTT. Translated: CASSTSGTGDEKLFF.

V usage is TRBV5-1 and J usage is TRBJ2-7; 10 nucleotides agree with TRBD1. Germline V gene lookup returns CDR1 SGHRS and CDR2 YFSETQ. The CDR3 covers 15 residues. Trimming at V came to 4 bases and at J to 4 bases, leaving 8 bases not matched to a gene. The CDR3 region has the DNA TGCGCCAGCAGCCCGGGGCCGGGACAGGGGTACGAGCAGTACTTC. It encodes CASSPGPGQGYEQYF.

This clone was seen a single time. The chain has TRBV5-8 and TRBJ2-5, with D possibly being TRBD2 (6 bases). V was pared by 1 base and J by 5 bases, with 12 bases between. The CDR3 runs 14 residues. The germline CDR1 and CDR2 sequences are SGHTS and YDEGEE. This chain's CDR3 is CASSLIRGRETQYF. The CDR3 DNA reads TGTGCCAGCAGCTTGATCCGGGGGAGGGAGACCCAGTACTTC.

The chain joins TRBV18 to TRBJ1-1; TRBD1 agrees at 7 bases. This CDR3 is 15 amino acids long. Trimming removed 2 bases from V and 3 bases from J; junction bases left unmatched: 6. CDR1 and CDR2 (germline): KGHSH, LQKENI. CDR3 loop: CASSPGPGGHTEAFF. CDR3 nucleotide sequence: TGTGCCAGCTCACCAGGCCCAGGGGGGCACACTGAAGCTTTCTTT.

The rearrangement joins TRBV6-5 to TRBJ2-7, with unresolved D. Trimming cost V 0 bases and J 3 bases, with 3 bases left between them. The CDR3 sequence is 12 residues long. Germline V CDR1 and CDR2: MNHEY, SVGAGI. The CDR3 spells CASSYSIYEQYF. The CDR3 DNA is TGTGCCAGCAGTTACTCTATCTACGAGCAGTACTTC.

The chain couples TRBV4-1 to TRBJ1-1, with TRBD1 matching over 7 bases. Germline V CDR1 and CDR2: MGHRA, YSYEKL. CDR3 size: 15 residues. V gave up 2 bases and J gave up 0 bases; unmatched junction bases: 3. This chain's CDR3 is CASSQPGQLNTEAFF. The DNA for the CDR3 is TGCGCCAGCAGCCAACCGGGACAGCTGAACACTGAAGCTTTCTTT.

The chain recombines TRBV27 with TRBJ2-3, with 9 nucleotides matching TRBD2. Germline CDR1 MNHEY, CDR2 SMNVEV (reference sequence). This CDR3 is built from 16 residues. The trim removed 6 bases at V and 1 base at J, leaving 8 bases unmatched. CDR3: CASSQVPSGGTDTQYF. The CDR3 nucleotides read TGTGCCAGCAGCCAAGTACCTAGCGGGGGCACAGATACGCAGTATTTT.

The V gene is TRBV4-1, the J gene TRBJ2-7; possibly TRBD2 for D (6 bases). Trimming stripped 5 bases from V and 0 bases from J, with 17 bases between. Germline CDR1 is MGHRA and CDR2 is YSYEKL. This CDR3 has 16 amino acids. The CDR3, as DNA: TGCGCCAGCAGCTCCCTTACCTTGGGGGGCTCCTACGAGCAGTACTTC. Its translation: CASSSLTLGGSYEQYF.

This rearrangement joins TRBV9 to TRBJ2-7, with TRBD2 matching over 8 bases. The CDR3 contains 13 residues. CDR1 SGDLS and CDR2 YYNGEE come from the germline V gene. The V gene end was trimmed by 3 bases and the J gene end by 2 bases; junction bases not matched to a gene: 1. The CDR3 protein is CASSEAGAYEQYF. The CDR3 nucleotides are TGTGCCAGCAGCGAAGCGGGGGCCTACGAGCAGTACTTC.

This chain links TRBV21-1 with TRBJ1-6; TRBD1, the table's D call, was not compared with the DNA. TRBV21-1 is assigned pseudogene status. The CDR3 is made up of 19 amino acids. The CDR3 here is CASSKEGLTGGGYNSPLHF. For the CDR3, the DNA is TGTGCCAGCAGCAAAGAGGGGCTGACAGGGGGAGGTTATAATTCACCCCTCCACTTT.